The rows below give T cell receptor beta chains drawn from one sample of a study of blood T cell repertoires in COVID-19. Measured with immunoSEQ multiplex PCR; TCRdb has only the in-frame clones, and not every one. The sample lists under 200,000 clones; 80% to 90% were seen once. The sequenced sample consisted of peripheral blood. The receptor source for this set is a man in his forties with active or convalescent COVID-19. The CDR3 runs from the conserved cysteine through the conserved F or W. The order of the fields is J gene, D gene, clone size, V gene, CDR3 DNA, CDR3 protein. A D gene is named only where the DNA matches it firmly. Clone size is shown for a subset of rows, as once, few, many or a class of expanded clone.

J: TRBJ1-3
D: .
size: .
V: TRBV28
DNA: TGTGCCAGCAGCCCGGGTTGGGGAGGTGGAAACACCATATATTTT
CDR3: CASSPGWGGGNTIYF

J: TRBJ2-1
D: TRBD1
size: .
V: TRBV19
DNA: TGTGCCAGTAGTACACGGGACAGACTTGTTTCCTACAATGAGCAGTTCTTC
CDR3: CASSTRDRLVSYNEQFF

J: TRBJ2-5
D: .
size: .
V: TRBV12-3/TRBV12-4
DNA: TGTGCCAGCAGTTTAGGAGAGGCTGGGACCCAGTACTTC
CDR3: CASSLGEAGTQYF

J: TRBJ2-2
D: .
size: .
V: TRBV19
DNA: TGTGCCAGTAGTATAGTGCCAGGAAGCACCGGGGAGCTGTTTTTT
CDR3: CASSIVPGSTGELFF

J: TRBJ2-1
D: TRBD2
size: few
V: TRBV9
DNA: TGTGCCAGCAGCGTAGCTACCGGGACTAGCTTGCAATTCAATGAGCAGTTCTTC
CDR3: CASSVATGTSLQFNEQFF

J: TRBJ2-3
D: .
size: .
V: TRBV6-2/TRBV6-3
DNA: TGTGCCAGCAGTCGAACCTCCGGTGGCACAGATACGCAGTATTTT
CDR3: CASSRTSGGTDTQYF

J: TRBJ2-5
D: .
size: .
V: TRBV19
DNA: TGTGCCAGTAGTCCGTCTCGGGGGGAGACCCAGTACTTC
CDR3: CASSPSRGETQYF

J: TRBJ2-4
D: TRBD2
size: few
V: TRBV18
DNA: TGTGCCAGCTCACCGACTAGCGGGGGTTACGGGGCCAAAAACATTCAGTACTTC
CDR3: CASSPTSGGYGAKNIQYF

J: TRBJ1-4
D: .
size: .
V: TRBV21-1
DNA: TGTGCCAGCAGCAACCGGGGGGGTAATGAAAAACTGTTTTTT
CDR3: CASSNRGGNEKLFF

J: TRBJ1-5
D: .
size: .
V: TRBV7-9
DNA: TGTGCCAGCAGCTCGGCCGAGGGCCAGCCCCAGCATTTT
CDR3: CASSSAEGQPQHF

J: TRBJ2-5
D: TRBD1
size: .
V: TRBV7-7
DNA: TGTGCTAGCAGCTCCGGGACAGGCGATTTCTGGTACCAAGAGACCCAGTACTTC
CDR3: CASSSGTGDFWYQETQYF

J: TRBJ1-1
D: .
size: .
V: TRBV19
DNA: TGTGCCAGTAGAATGACCTTTGAGGGGAACACTGAAGCTTTCTTT
CDR3: CASRMTFEGNTEAFF

J: TRBJ1-5
D: TRBD1
size: .
V: TRBV6-5
DNA: TGTGCCAGCAGCCCGGGACAGGGGGTTTATCAGCCCCAGCATTTT
CDR3: CASSPGQGVYQPQHF

J: TRBJ1-2
D: .
size: .
V: TRBV27
DNA: TGTGCCAGCAGTTTGGGGGCACAGAGTGAGGGCTACACCTTC
CDR3: CASSLGAQSEGYTF

J: TRBJ2-2
D: TRBD1
size: once
V: TRBV24-1
DNA: TGTGCCACCAGTGACCCCCGGGACAGGAGACCCGGGGAGCTGTTTTTT
CDR3: CATSDPRDRRPGELFF

J: TRBJ1-2
D: .
size: .
V: TRBV3-1/TRBV3-2
DNA: TGTGCCAGCAGCCAAGATGGCCTCGACGGCGGCGGTATCTATGGCTACACCTTC
CDR3: CASSQDGLDGGGIYGYTF

J: TRBJ2-7
D: .
size: .
V: TRBV2
DNA: TGTGCCAGCAGTGAATTGCAGGGGGGCCCGGGGGAGCAGTACTTC
CDR3: CASSELQGGPGEQYF

J: TRBJ2-3
D: .
size: .
V: TRBV19
DNA: TGTGCCAGTAGTACCCGACTAGTAGGGGGCACAGATACGCAGTATTTT
CDR3: CASSTRLVGGTDTQYF

J: TRBJ1-5
D: .
size: .
V: TRBV7-9
DNA: TGTGCCAGCAGCTTAAGTGGGGGGGATCAGCCCCAGCATTTT
CDR3: CASSLSGGDQPQHF

J: TRBJ1-6
D: .
size: .
V: TRBV19
DNA: TGTGCCACCACGGACTCGCCCGGATCACCCCTCCACTTT
CDR3: CATTDSPGSPLHF

J: TRBJ1-3
D: TRBD1
size: .
V: TRBV5-1
DNA: TGCGCCAGCAGCTCCTCGGGGGACAGTAGAAACACCATATATTTT
CDR3: CASSSSGDSRNTIYF

J: TRBJ1-2
D: TRBD1
size: .
V: TRBV30
DNA: TGTGCCTGGAGTCAGAGGACAGGGGATGGCTACACCTTC
CDR3: CAWSQRTGDGYTF

J: TRBJ2-5
D: TRBD2
size: .
V: TRBV5-4
DNA: TGTGCCAGCAGCCCTACACGGGGGGGCCTAGAGACCCAGTACTTC
CDR3: CASSPTRGGLETQYF

J: TRBJ2-5
D: TRBD1
size: .
V: TRBV28
DNA: TGTGCCAGCAGAACACCGGGACAGGGGTCTTGGGAGACCCAGTACTTC
CDR3: CASRTPGQGSWETQYF

J: TRBJ2-6
D: TRBD1
size: .
V: TRBV3-1/TRBV3-2
DNA: TGTGCCAGCAGTCCAACAGGGGACTCTGGGGCCAACGTCCTGACTTTC
CDR3: CASSPTGDSGANVLTF

J: TRBJ2-5
D: TRBD2
size: .
V: TRBV5-1
DNA: TGCGCCAGCAGCTTGGGACTAGCGGGGGTAGAGACCCAGTACTTC
CDR3: CASSLGLAGVETQYF

J: TRBJ2-1
D: TRBD2
size: once
V: TRBV6-4
DNA: TGTGCCAGCAGTCAATATCCACCGCTAGCGGGGGGGTCCTACAATGAGCAGTTCTTC
CDR3: CASSQYPPLAGGSYNEQFF

J: TRBJ2-7
D: .
size: .
V: TRBV5-6
DNA: TGTGCCAGCAGCTTGGAACATTTGCCCTACGAGCAGTACTTC
CDR3: CASSLEHLPYEQYF

J: TRBJ1-1
D: TRBD1
size: few
V: TRBV24-1
DNA: TGTGCCACCAGTGACGGACAGGGGACTGAAGCTTTCTTT
CDR3: CATSDGQGTEAFF

J: TRBJ1-6
D: .
size: .
V: TRBV6-2/TRBV6-3
DNA: TGTGCCAGCAGTACGACAGGCGTCAATTCACCCCTCCACTTT
CDR3: CASSTTGVNSPLHF

J: TRBJ1-1
D: .
size: .
V: TRBV5-1
DNA: TGCGCCAGCGGGGCTACCGGCAACACTGAAGCTTTCTTT
CDR3: CASGATGNTEAFF

J: TRBJ2-3
D: .
size: .
V: TRBV5-6
DNA: TGTGCCAGCAGCTTGTTTATCCTCCCTAGCACAGATACGCAGTATTTT
CDR3: CASSLFILPSTDTQYF

J: TRBJ1-2
D: TRBD1
size: few
V: TRBV6-4
DNA: TGTGCCACTCGACAGGGAAACTATGGCTACACCTTC
CDR3: CATRQGNYGYTF

J: TRBJ1-2
D: .
size: few
V: TRBV3-1/TRBV3-2
DNA: TGTGCCAGCAGCCAATTGCTGACAGCCTCGGGCTATGGCTACACCTTC
CDR3: CASSQLLTASGYGYTF

J: TRBJ1-6
D: TRBD1
size: .
V: TRBV4-1
DNA: TGCGCCAGCAGCAAGACAGGGCTCGGTAATTCACCCCTCCACTTT
CDR3: CASSKTGLGNSPLHF

J: TRBJ2-3
D: .
size: .
V: TRBV5-1
DNA: TGCGCCAGCAGCTTGGGACAGGTAGCGTCGGATACGCAGTATTTT
CDR3: CASSLGQVASDTQYF

J: TRBJ1-5
D: TRBD1
size: .
V: TRBV27
DNA: TGTGACGGGACAGGGGTTTATAGCAATCAGCCCCAGCATTTT
CDR3: CDGTGVYSNQPQHF

J: TRBJ2-5
D: .
size: .
V: TRBV4-1
DNA: TGCGCCAGCAGCCAAGAGGCAGGGAAGTCAGGGACCCAGTACTTC
CDR3: CASSQEAGKSGTQYF

J: TRBJ1-1
D: .
size: .
V: TRBV9
DNA: TGTGCCAGCAGCGCGGGCGTTCGGGGAAACACTGAAGCTTTCTTT
CDR3: CASSAGVRGNTEAFF

J: TRBJ1-2
D: TRBD1
size: .
V: TRBV7-2
DNA: TGTGCCAGCAGCTTAGCTCCGGACAGGGTCTATGGCTACACCTTC
CDR3: CASSLAPDRVYGYTF

J: TRBJ2-3
D: .
size: .
V: TRBV6-5
DNA: TGTGCCAGCAGTTACTCGAGAGAGTCACGGGGTACGCAGTATTTT
CDR3: CASSYSRESRGTQYF

J: TRBJ1-5
D: TRBD1
size: .
V: TRBV30
DNA: TGTGCCTGGGCCCGGGACAGGGATCAGCCCCAGCATTTT
CDR3: CAWARDRDQPQHF

J: TRBJ1-5
D: .
size: .
V: TRBV4-1
DNA: TGCGCCAGCAGCCTCAGCCCCCTTCGGGGCAATCAGCCCCAGCATTTT
CDR3: CASSLSPLRGNQPQHF

J: TRBJ2-3
D: TRBD2
size: .
V: TRBV11-1
DNA: TGTGCCAGCAGCTCACGACTAGCTCAAACAGATACGCAGTATTTT
CDR3: CASSSRLAQTDTQYF

J: TRBJ2-1
D: TRBD2
size: .
V: TRBV11-2
DNA: TGTGCCAGCAGCCCCGCGGGGGGGGCCGGATCCTATGAGCAGTTCTTC
CDR3: CASSPAGGAGSYEQFF

J: TRBJ2-5
D: TRBD2
size: .
V: TRBV9
DNA: TGTGCCAGCAGCGTTGAGGGACTAGCGGGACAAGAGACCCAGTACTTC
CDR3: CASSVEGLAGQETQYF

J: TRBJ1-1
D: TRBD1
size: once
V: TRBV10-3
DNA: TGTGCCGCGCGGCCTCAGGGGGAGACTGAAGCTTTCTTT
CDR3: CAARPQGETEAFF

J: TRBJ1-3
D: .
size: .
V: TRBV5-4
DNA: TGTGCCAGCAGCTTCGGAGTTGGGTCCTCTGGAAACACCATATATTTT
CDR3: CASSFGVGSSGNTIYF

J: TRBJ1-5
D: TRBD1
size: .
V: TRBV28
DNA: TGTGCCAGCAGTTCCCCTCGGGACAGCTCATATAGCAATCAGCCCCAGCATTTT
CDR3: CASSSPRDSSYSNQPQHF

J: TRBJ1-4
D: .
size: .
V: TRBV28
DNA: TGTGCCAGCAGTTTATGGGGGGCCACTAATGAAAAACTGTTTTTT
CDR3: CASSLWGATNEKLFF

J: TRBJ2-2
D: .
size: .
V: TRBV13
DNA: TGTGCCAGCAGATTGATACAGGCCGGGGAGCTGTTTTTT
CDR3: CASRLIQAGELFF

J: TRBJ1-2
D: .
size: .
V: TRBV28
DNA: TGTGCCAGCAGCCCCAGGGAGGATGGCTACACCTTC
CDR3: CASSPREDGYTF

J: TRBJ1-5
D: .
size: .
V: TRBV12-3/TRBV12-4
DNA: TGTGCCAGCAGTTTTGTAAGCAATCAGCCCCAGCATTTT
CDR3: CASSFVSNQPQHF

J: TRBJ2-3
D: TRBD2
size: .
V: TRBV30
DNA: TGTGCCTGGAGCGCGCAGCGGGGGGGCGTAAATACGCAGTATTTT
CDR3: CAWSAQRGGVNTQYF

J: TRBJ2-7
D: TRBD2
size: .
V: TRBV28
DNA: TGTGCCAGCAGTGCTAATCCTAGCGGGGGCTCCTTACCGCAGTACTTC
CDR3: CASSANPSGGSLPQYF

J: TRBJ1-6
D: .
size: .
V: TRBV30
DNA: TGTGCCTGGAATTTTCCTTATAATTCACCCCTCCACTTT
CDR3: CAWNFPYNSPLHF

J: TRBJ1-1
D: .
size: .
V: TRBV5-6
DNA: TGTGCCAGCAGCCATACCAGGGGACAAGCTTTCTTT
CDR3: CASSHTRGQAFF

J: TRBJ2-1
D: TRBD2
size: .
V: TRBV3-1/TRBV3-2
DNA: TGTGCCAGCAGCCAACAGTTTGGCCCCGGGACTAGCGGGGCTTCAAGCAATGAGCAGTTCTTC
CDR3: CASSQQFGPGTSGASSNEQFF

J: TRBJ2-2
D: TRBD1
size: .
V: TRBV28
DNA: TGTGCCAGCAGTGACCGGACAGGGGGCGGCACCGGGGAGCTGTTTTTT
CDR3: CASSDRTGGGTGELFF